The next 21 T cell receptor beta chains were all read from a single sample in a study of cytomegalovirus exposure and HLA in healthy donors. The primer mix had 60 Vbeta and 13 Jbeta primers. This table comes from immunoSEQ multiplex PCR, and its TCRdb copy is limited to in-frame clones, with some not included. Of some 200,000 clones in the sample, around 86% are singletons; the top ten hold 0.7% to 0.95%. Sequencing was carried out using PBMCs. These receptors were obtained from a woman younger than 35 in good health and CMV-seronegative.

CDR3 sequence reads: CASSEGDEGDRVYGYTF. CDR3 DNA sequence: TGTGCCAGCAGTGAGGGGGATGAAGGGGACAGGGTATATGGCTACACCTTC. V is TRBV25-1 and J is TRBJ1-2, with TRBD1 identical over 9 bases. Per the germline V gene, CDR1 is MGHDK and CDR2 is SYGVNS. The CDR3 covers 17 residues. Losses at the gene ends were 3 bases for V and 5 bases for J; bases not matched to a gene: 13.

The rearrangement uses TRBV6-5 and TRBJ2-5; 7 bases match TRBD2. V was pared by 4 bases and J by 1 base, with 9 bases of the junction left unmatched. The germline V gene encodes CDR1 MNHEY and CDR2 SVGAGI. The CDR3 length is 16 residues. The CDR3 region has the DNA TGTGCCAGCAGTTGGGGGGGGGAATCGATCCAAGAGACCCAGTACTTC. Translating gives CASSWGGESIQETQYF.

The CDR3 sequence: CASSATATNSEKLFF. The CDR3 DNA follows: TGTGCCAGCAGTGCGACAGCCACTAACAGTGAAAAACTGTTTTTT. The V and J genes are TRBV6-1 and TRBJ1-4, with D possibly matching TRBD1 (5 bases). V lost 4 bases, J lost 7 bases, and 16 bases lay in between. Germline-derived CDR1 and CDR2 are MNHNS and SASEGT. The CDR3 is 15 residues long.

The chain employs TRBV15 and TRBJ2-5; weak D call: TRBD1 (7 bases). The J call may not be correct, given that the DNA end is closer to TRBJ2-7. Looked up from germline, CDR1 is LNHNV and CDR2 is YYDKDF (reference sequence). The CDR3 extends over 16 amino acids. CDR3 sequence: CATSREGQTRMGEQYF. DNA for the CDR3: TGTGCCACCAGCAGGGAGGGACAGACCAGAATGGGCGAGCAGTACTTC.

This clone was seen a handful of times. The J gene is TRBJ2-7, the V gene TRBV30, with a tentative D call TRBD2 (6 bases). The CDR3 contains 13 residues. Germline values: CDR1 GTSNPN, CDR2 SVGIG (reference sequence). The germline V and J ends were trimmed by 0 bases and 6 bases, with 12 bases remaining between them. Here the CDR3 reads CAWSVGGGVEQYF. CDR3 DNA: TGTGCCTGGAGTGTGGGGGGTGGTGTCGAGCAGTACTTC.

The chain employs TRBV11-2 and TRBJ1-6; 10 bases agree with TRBD1. The V and J ends lost 5 bases and 9 bases, in that order; junction bases with no gene match: 10. In germline, CDR1 is SGHAT, CDR2 FQNNGV. CDR3 size: 16 residues. DNA for the CDR3: TGTGCCAGCAGCCCTAAAAGGACAGGGGGTTTTTCACCCCTCCACTTT. This codes for CASSPKRTGGFSPLHF.

The chain joins TRBV5-6 to TRBJ1-3, with TRBD1 matching 8 bases. CDR3 size: 16 residues. Trimming at V came to 2 bases and at J to 0 bases, leaving 4 bases not matched to a gene. Germline V gene data show CDR1 as SGHDT and CDR2 as YYEEEE. The CDR3, as DNA: TGTGCCAGCAGCTTAAACAGGGGGAGCTCTGGAAACACCATATATTTT. Residues: CASSLNRGSSGNTIYF.

This clone was counted once. This chain joins TRBV2 and TRBJ1-1, with unresolved D. The V end lost 2 bases, the J end lost 5 bases, and 9 bases lay between the germline ends. The germline gives CDR1 SNHLY, CDR2 FYNNEI. This CDR3 is built from 13 residues. The CDR3 bases are TGTGCCAGCAGTGAACTCTGGCCGACTGAAGCTTTCTTT. This translates into CASSELWPTEAFF.

This clone was found once. This chain joins TRBV11-1 and TRBJ2-2; TRBD1 aligns across 7 bases. The trim removed 3 bases at V and 4 bases at J, leaving 8 bases unmatched. CDR3 length: 16 amino acids. Germline V gene data show CDR1 as SGHAT and CDR2 as FQDESV (reference sequence). CDR3 sequence reads: CASSFSRTGSTGELFF. The CDR3 DNA reads as TGTGCCAGCAGCTTCTCCAGGACAGGTAGCACCGGGGAGCTGTTTTTT. The whole variable domain, remainder taken from reference TRBV11-1 and TRBJ2-2, is EAEVAQSPRYKITEKSQAVAFWCDPISGHATLYWYRQILGQGPELLVQFQDESVVDDSQLPKDRFSAERLKGVDSTLKIQPAELGDSAMYLCASSFSRTGSTGELFFGEGSRLTVL.

V is TRBV6-5 and J is TRBJ1-1; tentatively, D is TRBD1 (5 bases). This CDR3 contains 15 residues. CDR1 is MNHEY and CDR2 is SVGAGI in the germline V gene. Trimming took 7 bases from V and 7 from J, leaving 22 bases between them. CDR3: CASIPRGSPLLEAFF. CDR3 sequence (DNA): TGTGCCAGCATCCCCCGGGGGTCCCCTCTGCTTGAAGCTTTCTTT.

The rearrangement joins TRBV29-1 to TRBJ2-1; 9 nucleotides agree with TRBD2. The germline V gene has CDR1 SQVTM and CDR2 ANQGSEA. The CDR3 runs to 15 residues. The V segment lost 1 base and the J segment 5 bases; nucleotides outside the gene matches: 6. CDR3 loop: CSVEGASGGNNEQFF. In DNA, the CDR3 is TGCAGCGTTGAAGGGGCAAGCGGGGGGAACAATGAGCAGTTCTTC.

This clone came up a few times. The rearrangement uses TRBV21-1 and TRBJ2-7; the table's D call TRBD2 went unverified against the DNA. TRBV21-1 represents a pseudogene. The CDR3 sequence is 15 residues long. The CDR3 nucleotides are TGTGCCAGCAGCAAAGGGGGGTGCGGGGGCTACGAGCAGTACTTC. Translated, it gives CASSKGGCGGYEQYF.

This sequence joins TRBV7-9 and TRBJ2-2, with a weak D call TRBD1 (6 bases). Looked up from germline, CDR1 is SEHNR and CDR2 is FQNEAQ (reference sequence). V was pared by 1 base and J by 5 bases, with 11 bases between. The CDR3 is made up of 15 amino acids. The CDR3 loop reads CASSLVQGWTGELFF. For the CDR3, the DNA is TGTGCCAGCAGCTTAGTCCAGGGGTGGACCGGGGAGCTGTTTTTT.

V gene TRBV9 combines with J gene TRBJ1-2, with 7 bases that match TRBD1. CDR1 is SGDLS, CDR2 YYNGEE, per germline. CDR3 length equals 15 residues. Germline trimming cut 2 bases from V and 0 bases from J; bases unmatched to any gene: 4. CDR3 sequence (DNA): TGTGCCAGCAGCGTGGCGACAGGGCCTAACTATGGCTACACCTTC. Translation: CASSVATGPNYGYTF.

The chain recombines TRBV7-6 with TRBJ1-1; 8 bases align to TRBD1. V shed 6 bases, J shed 7 bases, and the junction held 7 bases outside the gene matches. The CDR3 is made up of 13 amino acids. The germline gives CDR1 SGHVS, CDR2 FNYEAQ. CDR3 loop: CASRDPGQVEAFF. Written as DNA, the CDR3 is TGTGCCAGCAGGGACCCGGGACAGGTTGAAGCTTTCTTT.

This sequence joins TRBV6-5 and TRBJ1-5, with D hard to call. Germline CDR1 and CDR2: MNHEY and SVGAGI. This CDR3 region has 15 residues. V was clipped by 5 bases and J by 2 bases, with 13 bases between them. CDR3 protein: CASSPSGRRNQPQHF. The CDR3, as DNA: TGTGCCAGCAGTCCCTCGGGGAGGCGCAATCAGCCCCAGCATTTT.

V gene TRBV11-3 combines with J gene TRBJ2-7; 7 bases are shared with TRBD1. The junction had 7 bases not matched to a gene; V was cut back by 5 bases and J by 3 bases. CDR3 size: 14 residues. CDR1 is SGHNT, CDR2 YENEEA, per germline. CDR3 coding DNA: TGTGCCAGCAGCCAGGGGGAAGTTAGCTACGAGCAGTACTTC. This gives the protein CASSQGEVSYEQYF.

This clone was detected once. The chain couples TRBV10-3 to TRBJ1-2, with D unresolved. From germline, CDR1 is ENHRY and CDR2 SYGVKD. This CDR3 has 14 residues. Between the trimmed V and J ends, which lost 3 bases and 6 bases, there was a span of 14 bases. CDR3 sequence: CAISDLVREDGYTF. CDR3 coding DNA: TGTGCCATCAGTGACCTGGTAAGGGAGGATGGCTACACCTTC.

This chain joins TRBV7-9 and TRBJ2-2; 8 bases are a match to TRBD1. Germline CDR1 is SEHNR and CDR2 is FQNEAQ (reference sequence). The CDR3 length is 18 residues. J gave up 4 bases and V 2 bases, and 12 bases lay outside the gene matches. The CDR3 here is CASSLFGQGRRGTGELFF. The DNA of the CDR3 is TGTGCCAGCAGCTTATTCGGACAGGGAAGGAGAGGCACCGGGGAGCTGTTTTTT.

The chain employs TRBV15 and TRBJ2-7; 9 positions agree with TRBD2. Germline-derived CDR1 and CDR2 are LNHNV and YYDKDF (reference sequence). The CDR3 loop spans 15 amino acids. The J segment lost 4 bases and the V segment lost 0 bases, leaving 4 bases of the junction unmatched. The CDR3 sequence is CATSRELAGAYEQYF. In DNA, the CDR3 is TGTGCCACCAGCAGAGAACTAGCGGGTGCTTACGAGCAGTACTTC. Drawing the rest from reference TRBV15 and TRBJ2-7, the complete variable domain is DAMVIQNPRYQVTQFGKPVTLSCSQTLNHNVMYWYQQKSSQAPKLLFHYYDKDFNNEADTPDNFQSRRPNTSFCFLDIRSPGLGDTAMYLCATSRELAGAYEQYFGPGTRLTVT.

The chain is built from TRBV25-1 and TRBJ1-6; tentative D call: TRBD1 (6 bases). V was clipped by 1 base and J by 6 bases, with 10 bases between them. CDR3 length equals 15 residues. Germline lookup yields CDR1 MGHDK and CDR2 SYGVNS. The CDR3 DNA sequence: TGTGCCAGCAGTGAATTTGGACAGCCTAATTCACCCCTCCACTTT. Translating it yields CASSEFGQPNSPLHF.